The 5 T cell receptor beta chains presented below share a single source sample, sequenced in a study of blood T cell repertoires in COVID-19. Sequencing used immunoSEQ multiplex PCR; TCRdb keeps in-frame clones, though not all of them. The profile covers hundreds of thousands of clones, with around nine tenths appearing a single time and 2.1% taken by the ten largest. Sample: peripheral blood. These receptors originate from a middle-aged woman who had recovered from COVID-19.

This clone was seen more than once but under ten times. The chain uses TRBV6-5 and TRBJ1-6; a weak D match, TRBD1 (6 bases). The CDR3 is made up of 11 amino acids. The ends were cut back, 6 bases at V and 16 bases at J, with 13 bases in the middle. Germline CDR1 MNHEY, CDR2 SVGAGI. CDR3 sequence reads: CASRRGQKLHF. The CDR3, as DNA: TGTGCCAGCAGAAGAGGACAGAAGCTCCACTTT.

CDR3 DNA: TGTGCCAGTAGTGTAAGGACAGGGCTATCTGGAAACACCATATATTTT. Its protein is CASSVRTGLSGNTIYF. The V and J genes are TRBV19 and TRBJ1-3; the match to TRBD1 covers 8 bases. This CDR3 spans 16 amino acids. V shed 5 bases and J 1 base; nucleotides not matched to a gene: 7. In germline, CDR1 is LNHDA, CDR2 SQIVND (reference sequence).

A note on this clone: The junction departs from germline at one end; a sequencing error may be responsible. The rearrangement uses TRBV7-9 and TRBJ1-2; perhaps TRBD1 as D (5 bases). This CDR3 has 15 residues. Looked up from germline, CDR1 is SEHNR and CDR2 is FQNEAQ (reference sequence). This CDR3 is CASTLPTQDIYGYTF. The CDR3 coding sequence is TGTGCCAGCACCTTACCTACACAGGATATCTATGGCTACACCTTC.

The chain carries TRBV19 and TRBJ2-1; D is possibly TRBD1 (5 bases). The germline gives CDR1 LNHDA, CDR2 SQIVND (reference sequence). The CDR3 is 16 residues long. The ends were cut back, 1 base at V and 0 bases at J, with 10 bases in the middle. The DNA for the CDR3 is TGTGCCAGTAGTATAGGAGGACAAAGCTCCTACAATGAGCAGTTCTTC. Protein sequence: CASSIGGQSSYNEQFF. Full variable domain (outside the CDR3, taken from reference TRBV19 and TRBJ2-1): DGGITQSPKYLFRKEGQNVTLSCEQNLNHDAMYWYRQDPGQGLRLIYYSQIVNDFQKGDIAEGYSVSREKKESFPLTVTSAQKNPTAFYLCASSIGGQSSYNEQFFGPGTRLTVL.

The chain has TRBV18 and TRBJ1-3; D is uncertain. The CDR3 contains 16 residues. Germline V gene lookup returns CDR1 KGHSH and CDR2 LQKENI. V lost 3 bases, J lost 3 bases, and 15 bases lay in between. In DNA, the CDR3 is TGTGCCAGCTCACCCCGGCAGGTGGTGCATGGAAACACCATATATTTT. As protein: CASSPRQVVHGNTIYF.